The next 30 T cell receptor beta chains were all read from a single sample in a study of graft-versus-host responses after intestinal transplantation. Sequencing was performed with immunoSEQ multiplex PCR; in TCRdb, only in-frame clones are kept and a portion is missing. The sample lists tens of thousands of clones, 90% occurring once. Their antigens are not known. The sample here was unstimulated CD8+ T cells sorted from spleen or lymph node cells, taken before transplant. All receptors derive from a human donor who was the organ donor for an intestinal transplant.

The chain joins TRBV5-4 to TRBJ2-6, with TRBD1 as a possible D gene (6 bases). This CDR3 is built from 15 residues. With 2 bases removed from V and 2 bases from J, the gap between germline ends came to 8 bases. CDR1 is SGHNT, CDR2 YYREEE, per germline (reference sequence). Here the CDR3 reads CASSFRGAGANVLTF. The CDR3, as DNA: TGTGCCAGCAGCTTCAGGGGTGCTGGGGCCAACGTCCTGACTTTC.

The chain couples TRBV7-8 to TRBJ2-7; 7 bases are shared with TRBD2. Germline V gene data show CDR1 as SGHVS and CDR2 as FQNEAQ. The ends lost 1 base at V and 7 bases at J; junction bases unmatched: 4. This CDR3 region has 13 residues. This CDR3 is CASSLERGGEQYV. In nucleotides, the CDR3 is TGTGCCAGCAGCTTAGAGAGGGGAGGGGAGCAGTACGTC.

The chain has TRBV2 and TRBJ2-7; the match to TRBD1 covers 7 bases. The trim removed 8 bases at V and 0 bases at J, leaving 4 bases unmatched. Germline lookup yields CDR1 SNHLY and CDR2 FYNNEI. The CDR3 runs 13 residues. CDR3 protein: CASGQESSYEQYV. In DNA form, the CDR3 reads TGTGCCAGCGGACAGGAGAGCTCCTACGAGCAGTACGTC.

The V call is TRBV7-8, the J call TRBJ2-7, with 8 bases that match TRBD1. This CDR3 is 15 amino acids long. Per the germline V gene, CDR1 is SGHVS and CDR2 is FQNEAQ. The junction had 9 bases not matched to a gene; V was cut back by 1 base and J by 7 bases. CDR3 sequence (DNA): TGTGCCAGCAGCTTAGGGCAGGGGGCAAGAGAAGAGCAGTACGTC. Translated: CASSLGQGAREEQYV.

CDR3 loop: CASSLGQHRIAKNIQYF. CDR3 nucleotides: TGCGCCAGCAGCCTCGGACAGCACAGAATAGCCAAAAACATTCAGTACTTC. V is TRBV4-1 and J is TRBJ2-4, with a possible D match to TRBD1 (6 bases). The CDR3 covers 17 residues. The V gene lost 4 bases and the J gene lost 0 bases, with 16 bases spanning the gap. The germline V gene has CDR1 MGHRA and CDR2 YSYEKL.

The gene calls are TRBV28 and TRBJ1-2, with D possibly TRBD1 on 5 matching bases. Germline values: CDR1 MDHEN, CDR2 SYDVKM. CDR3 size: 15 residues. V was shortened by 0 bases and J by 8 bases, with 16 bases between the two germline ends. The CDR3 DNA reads TGTGCCAGCAGTTTATGGGCAGGCCCTAAGGGGGGCTACACCTTC. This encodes CASSLWAGPKGGYTF.

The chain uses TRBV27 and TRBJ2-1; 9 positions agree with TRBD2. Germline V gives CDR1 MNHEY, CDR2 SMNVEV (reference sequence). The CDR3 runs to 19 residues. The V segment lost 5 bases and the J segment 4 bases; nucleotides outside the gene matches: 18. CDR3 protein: CASSPFFIGGGAEYNEQFF. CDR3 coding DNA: TGTGCCAGCAGTCCCTTCTTCATCGGCGGGGGGGCCGAGTACAATGAGCAGTTCTTC.

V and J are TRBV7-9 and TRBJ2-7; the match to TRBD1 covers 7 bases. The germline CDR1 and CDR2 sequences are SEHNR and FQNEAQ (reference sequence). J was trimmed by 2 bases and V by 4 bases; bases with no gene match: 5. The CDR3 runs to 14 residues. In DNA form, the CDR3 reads TGTGCCAGCAGCTCTGACAGGGCTCCCTACGAGCAGTACGTC. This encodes CASSSDRAPYEQYV.

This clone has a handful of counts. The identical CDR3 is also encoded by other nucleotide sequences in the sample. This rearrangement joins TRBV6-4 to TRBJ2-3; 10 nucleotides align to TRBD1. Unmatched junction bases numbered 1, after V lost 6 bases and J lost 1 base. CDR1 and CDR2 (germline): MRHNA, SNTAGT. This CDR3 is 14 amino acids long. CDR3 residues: CASSGTGGTDTQYF. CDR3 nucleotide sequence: TGTGCCAGCAGCGGGACAGGGGGCACAGATACGCAGTATTTT.

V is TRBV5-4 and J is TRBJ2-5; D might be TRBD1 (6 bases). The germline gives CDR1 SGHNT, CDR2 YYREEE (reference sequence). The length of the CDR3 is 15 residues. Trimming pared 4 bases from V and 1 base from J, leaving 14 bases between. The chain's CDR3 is CASSPETGSQETQYF. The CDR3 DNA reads TGTGCCAGCAGCCCGGAAACAGGGTCCCAAGAGACCCAGTACTTC.

CDR3 protein: CASSQIETGVGQPQHF. CDR3 nucleotide sequence: TGTGCCAGCAGCCAGATTGAAACCGGGGTCGGTCAGCCCCAGCATTTT. The chain has TRBV14 and TRBJ1-5; the D is unclear. The CDR3 totals 16 residues. The germline CDR1 and CDR2 sequences are SGHDN and FVKESK. Trimming stripped 3 bases from V and 6 bases from J, with 18 bases between.

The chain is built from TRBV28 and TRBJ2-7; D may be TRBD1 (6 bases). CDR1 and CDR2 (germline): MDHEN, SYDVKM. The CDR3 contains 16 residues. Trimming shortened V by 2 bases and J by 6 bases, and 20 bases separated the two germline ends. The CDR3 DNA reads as TGTGCCAGCAGTTTAGTTAGGGCACCCCAGGGGAGCGAGCAGTACGTC. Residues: CASSLVRAPQGSEQYV.

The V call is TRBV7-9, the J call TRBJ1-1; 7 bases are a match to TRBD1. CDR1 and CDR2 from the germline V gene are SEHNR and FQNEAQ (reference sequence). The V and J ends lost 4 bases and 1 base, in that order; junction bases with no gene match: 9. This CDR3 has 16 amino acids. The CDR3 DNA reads TGTGCCAGCAGCTCGACAGGGATCCGCACGAACACTGAAGCTTTCTTT. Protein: CASSSTGIRTNTEAFF.

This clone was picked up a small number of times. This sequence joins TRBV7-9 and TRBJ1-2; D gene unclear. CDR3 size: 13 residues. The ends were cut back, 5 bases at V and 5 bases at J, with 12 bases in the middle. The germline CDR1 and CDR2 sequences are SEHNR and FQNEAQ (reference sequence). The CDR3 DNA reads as TGTGCCAGCAGCGCGGGAGGCGGATATGGCTACACCTTC. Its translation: CASSAGGGYGYTF.

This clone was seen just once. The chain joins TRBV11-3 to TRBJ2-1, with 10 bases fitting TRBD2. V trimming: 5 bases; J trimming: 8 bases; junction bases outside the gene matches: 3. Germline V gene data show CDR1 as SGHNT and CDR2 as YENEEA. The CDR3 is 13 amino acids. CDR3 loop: CASSLAGVYEQFF. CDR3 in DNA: TGTGCCAGCAGCCTAGCGGGGGTCTATGAGCAGTTCTTC.

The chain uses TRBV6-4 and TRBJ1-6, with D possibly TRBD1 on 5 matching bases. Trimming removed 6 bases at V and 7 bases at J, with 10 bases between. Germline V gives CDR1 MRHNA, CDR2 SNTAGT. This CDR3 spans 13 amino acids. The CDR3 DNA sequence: TGTGCCAGCAGGGGGCAGAAAAATTCACCCCTCCACTTT. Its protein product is CASRGQKNSPLHF.

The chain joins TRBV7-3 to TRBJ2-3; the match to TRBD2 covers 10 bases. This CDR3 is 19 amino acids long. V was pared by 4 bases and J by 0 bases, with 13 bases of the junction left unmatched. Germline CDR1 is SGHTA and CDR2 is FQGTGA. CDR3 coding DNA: TGTGCCAGCAGCTCGACGGAGAGCGGGGGGGCCCTCAGCACAGATACGCAGTATTTT. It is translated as CASSSTESGGALSTDTQYF.

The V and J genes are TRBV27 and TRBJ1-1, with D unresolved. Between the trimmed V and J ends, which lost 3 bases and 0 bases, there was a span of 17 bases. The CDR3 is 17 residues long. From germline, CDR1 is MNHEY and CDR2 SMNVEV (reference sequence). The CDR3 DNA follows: TGTGCCAGCAGTTTCGAGGGAGGCAGACTAATGAACACTGAAGCTTTCTTT. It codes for CASSFEGGRLMNTEAFF.

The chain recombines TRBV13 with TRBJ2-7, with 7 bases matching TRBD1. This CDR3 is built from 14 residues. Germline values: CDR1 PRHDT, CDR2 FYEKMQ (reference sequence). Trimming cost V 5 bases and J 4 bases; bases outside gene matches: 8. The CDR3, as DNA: TGTGCCAGCAGCATTGGGGACAGCTTATACGAGCAGTACGTC. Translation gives CASSIGDSLYEQYV.

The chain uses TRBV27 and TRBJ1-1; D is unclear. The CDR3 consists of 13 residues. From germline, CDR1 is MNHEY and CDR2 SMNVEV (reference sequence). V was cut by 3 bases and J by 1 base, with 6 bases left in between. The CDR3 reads CASSLAANTEAFF. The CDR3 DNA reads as TGTGCCAGCAGTTTGGCGGCGAACACTGAAGCTTTCTTT.

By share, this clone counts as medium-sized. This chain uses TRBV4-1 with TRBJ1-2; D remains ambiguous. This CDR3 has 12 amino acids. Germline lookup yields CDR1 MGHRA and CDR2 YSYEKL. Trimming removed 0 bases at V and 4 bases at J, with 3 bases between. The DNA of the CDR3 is TGCGCCAGCAGCCAAGATATCTATGGCTACACCTTC. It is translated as CASSQDIYGYTF.

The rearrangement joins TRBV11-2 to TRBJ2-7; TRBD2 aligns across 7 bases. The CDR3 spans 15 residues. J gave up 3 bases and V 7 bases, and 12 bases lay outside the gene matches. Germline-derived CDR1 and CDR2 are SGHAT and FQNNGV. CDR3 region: CASTPKGGPNYEQYV. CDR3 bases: TGTGCCAGCACCCCTAAGGGAGGGCCCAACTACGAGCAGTACGTC.

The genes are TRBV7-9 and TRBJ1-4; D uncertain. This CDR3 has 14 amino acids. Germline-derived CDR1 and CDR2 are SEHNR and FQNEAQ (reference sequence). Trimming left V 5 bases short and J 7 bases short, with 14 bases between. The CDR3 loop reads CASSQRERIEKLFF. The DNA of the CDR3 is TGTGCCAGCAGCCAAAGGGAGAGGATTGAAAAACTGTTTTTT.

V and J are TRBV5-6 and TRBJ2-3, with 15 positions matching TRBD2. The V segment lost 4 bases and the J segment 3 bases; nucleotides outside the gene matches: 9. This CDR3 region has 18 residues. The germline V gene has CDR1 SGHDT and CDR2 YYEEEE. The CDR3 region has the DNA TGTGCCAGCAGCCACAGGACTAGCGGGGGGGCCTTGACAGATACGCAGTATTTT. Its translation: CASSHRTSGGALTDTQYF.

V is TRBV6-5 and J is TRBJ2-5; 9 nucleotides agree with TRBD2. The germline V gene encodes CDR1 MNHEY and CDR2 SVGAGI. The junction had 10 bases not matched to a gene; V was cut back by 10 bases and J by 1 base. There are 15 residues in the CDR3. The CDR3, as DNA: TGTGCCACCAGAGTAGCGGGGGCCCTCCAAGAGACCCAGTACTTC. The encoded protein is CATRVAGALQETQYF.

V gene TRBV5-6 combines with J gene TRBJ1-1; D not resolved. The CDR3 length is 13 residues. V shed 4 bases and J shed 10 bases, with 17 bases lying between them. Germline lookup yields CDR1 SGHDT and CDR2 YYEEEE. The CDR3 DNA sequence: TGTGCCAGCAGCCCTGACCCGGAGGCAGCAGCTTTCTTT. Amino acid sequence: CASSPDPEAAAFF.

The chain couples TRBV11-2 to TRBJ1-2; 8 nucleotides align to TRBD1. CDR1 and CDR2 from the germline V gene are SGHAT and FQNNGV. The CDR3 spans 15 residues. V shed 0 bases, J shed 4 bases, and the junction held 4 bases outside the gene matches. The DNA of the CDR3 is TGTGCCAGCAGCTTAGAAAGACAGGGGATCTATGGCTACACCTTC. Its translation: CASSLERQGIYGYTF.

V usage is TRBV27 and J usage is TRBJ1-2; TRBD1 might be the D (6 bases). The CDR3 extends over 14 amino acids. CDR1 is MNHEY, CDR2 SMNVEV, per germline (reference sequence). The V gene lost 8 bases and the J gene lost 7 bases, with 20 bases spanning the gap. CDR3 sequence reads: CASATGSRASGYTF. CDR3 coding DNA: TGTGCCAGCGCCACAGGGTCGCGGGCGAGTGGCTACACCTTC.

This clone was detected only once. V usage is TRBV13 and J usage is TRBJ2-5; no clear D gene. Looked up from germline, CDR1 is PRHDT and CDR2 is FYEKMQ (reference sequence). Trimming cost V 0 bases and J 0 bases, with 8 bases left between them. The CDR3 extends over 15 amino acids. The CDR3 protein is CASSLGYAYQETQYF. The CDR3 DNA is TGTGCCAGCAGCTTAGGATACGCGTACCAAGAGACCCAGTACTTC.

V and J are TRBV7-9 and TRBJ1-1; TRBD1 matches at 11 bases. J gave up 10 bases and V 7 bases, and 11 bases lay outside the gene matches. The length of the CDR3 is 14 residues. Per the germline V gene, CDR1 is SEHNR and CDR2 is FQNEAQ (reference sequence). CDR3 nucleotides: TGTGCCAGCACCCCGGACAGGGGGCGCGACCGAGCTTTCTTT. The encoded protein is CASTPDRGRDRAFF.